This record looks at one T cell receptor beta chain sequence and its context. The table lists this clonotype with many counts. Its antigen has not been determined. No much larger clone exists at a distance of one base, and base qualities are not known. Sequences KGHSH (CDR1) and LQKENI (CDR2) are obtained from the germline V gene. From cysteine to phenylalanine, the CDR3 is 16 amino acids long. Kept here is only the CDR3 DNA, which spans 48 bases and is read in frame from base 1. V sheds 1 base and J sheds 6 bases, leaving 13 bases between their ends. Library method: PCR. TCRdb shows the sequencer as Illumina HiSeq 2500. TCR libraries were prepared with molecular barcoding, using unique molecular identifiers to normalize TCRbeta repertoire quantification. TCRdb's own reprocessing of the public reads used fastp at Q25 and MiXCR and kept productive beta chains. Merged by CDR3 protein, the rows form single entries marked with the most common genes and DNA. The sample table contains roughly 160,000 distinct CDR3 sequences; only one count was recorded for around 10% of them. The ten biggest clones cover roughly 13% of the sample.

This sample is part of a study of T-cell reconstitution after alpha-beta-depleted transplantation in children (dated by TCRdb to about 2016). The study in broad terms: Using TCR repertoire profiling, the study followed T-cell immune reconstitution in a quantitative way in children after TCRalphabeta/CD19-depleted allogeneic hematopoietic cell transplantation.

The intended sense of this specimen's treatment or condition label: allogeneic hematopoietic cell transplantation with graft depleted of TCRalphabeta T cells and CD19 B cells. The children who served as transplant recipients had been given grafts of TCRalphabeta/CD19-depleted allogeneic hematopoietic cells. Results and caveats for the whole study, not just this receptor: The frequencies of hyperexpanded clones fell over the following months, and after one year, T-cell counts and TCRbeta diversity were mostly attributed to newly produced T cells. About two months after transplant, the apparently early recovery of alphabetaT-cell counts reportedly depended on just several hundred clones that had expanded rapidly and came from non-depleted graft cells. In some patients, the high TCRbeta diversity seen at day 60 was put down to recipient T cells and intrathymic progenitors that had survived conditioning.

Sample: PBMCs, taken before TCRalphabeta/CD19-depleted stem cell transplant. This clonotype was obtained from a boy aged 2 to 10 with acute myeloid leukemia, due to receive a stem cell transplant. Recombination linked TRBV18 to TRBJ1-6; the D gene is unclear. The CDR3 in this case is CASSPRGQEVNSPLHF. The bases read TGTGCCAGCTCACCACGTGGGCAGGAGGTTAATTCACCCCTCCACTTT.